This T cell receptor (beta chain) was observed in a study of T cell repertoires in cytomegalovirus infection. Study in general: Public TCR beta signature analysis indicated the presence of both CMV infection and matching HLA type. Study outcomes and limitations: CMV-specific TCR beta clonotypes restricted by HLA-C were the ones dominating the ex vivo response.

Points on this clonotype: The antigen remains unidentified.

TCRdb processed the reads anew with MiXCR; each CDR3 protein has one entry. The data hold some 940,000 distinct CDR3 sequences, with 25% to 40% observed a single time. Per germline, CDR1 MNHNY and CDR2 SVGAGI (reference sequence). CDR3 size: 16 residues. Trimming took 0 bases from V and 6 from J; bases not matched to a gene: 4. Here the sequenced sample was cultured CD8+ T cells from PBMCs, taken from culture after CMV antigen stimulation. The sequence derives from a human donor in good health (CMV status not recorded). Some clones in this sample may be carry-over from other donors' samples. This sequence joins TRBV6-6 and TRBJ2-1, with TRBD1 identical over 11 bases. The CDR3 here is CASSYSVGTGGNEQFF. The CDR3 DNA sequence: TGTGCCAGCAGTTACTCAGTGGGGACAGGGGGCAATGAGCAGTTCTTC.